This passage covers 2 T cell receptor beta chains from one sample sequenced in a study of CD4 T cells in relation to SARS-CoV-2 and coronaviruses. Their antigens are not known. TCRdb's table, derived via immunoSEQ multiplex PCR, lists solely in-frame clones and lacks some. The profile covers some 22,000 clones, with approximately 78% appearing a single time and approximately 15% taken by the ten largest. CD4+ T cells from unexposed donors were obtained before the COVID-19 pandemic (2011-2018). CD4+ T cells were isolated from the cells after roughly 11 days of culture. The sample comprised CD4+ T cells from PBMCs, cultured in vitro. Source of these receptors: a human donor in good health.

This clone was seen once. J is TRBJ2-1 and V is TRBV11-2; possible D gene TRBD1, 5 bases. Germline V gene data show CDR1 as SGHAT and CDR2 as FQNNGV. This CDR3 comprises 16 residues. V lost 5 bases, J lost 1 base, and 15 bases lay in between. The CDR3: CASSKDIGASYNEQFF. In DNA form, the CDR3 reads TGTGCCAGCAGCAAGGACATAGGAGCATCCTACAATGAGCAGTTCTTC.

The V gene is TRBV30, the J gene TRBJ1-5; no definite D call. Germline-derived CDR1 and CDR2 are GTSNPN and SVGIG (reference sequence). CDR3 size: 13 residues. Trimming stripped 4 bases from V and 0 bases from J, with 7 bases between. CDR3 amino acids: CAWTEDSNQPQHF. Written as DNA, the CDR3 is TGTGCCTGGACAGAAGATAGCAATCAGCCCCAGCATTTT.